This T cell receptor beta chain was sequenced during a study of beta chain features in type 1 diabetes. Isolated RNA was reverse transcribed in full, so expressed TCRB transcripts were sequenced. Repertoires were generated with immunoSEQ multiplex PCR, while TCRdb's copy carries only in-frame clones and drops some. The repertoire has 350,000 to 450,000 clones, 14% of them found once; the top ten carry around 0.039%. Germline CDR1 reads SGDLS; CDR2 reads YYNGEE. Trimming shortened V by 3 bases and J by 1 base, and 13 bases separated the two germline ends. The CDR3 is 15 residues long. The TCR was taken from a man aged 30 to 45 in good health. V gene TRBV9 combines with J gene TRBJ1-1; D remains ambiguous. The sample was naive CD4+ T cells from blood. CDR3 in DNA: TGTGCCAGCAGCGCCCGTGGACTGTCGAACACTGAAGCTTTCTTT. Residues: CASSARGLSNTEAFF.